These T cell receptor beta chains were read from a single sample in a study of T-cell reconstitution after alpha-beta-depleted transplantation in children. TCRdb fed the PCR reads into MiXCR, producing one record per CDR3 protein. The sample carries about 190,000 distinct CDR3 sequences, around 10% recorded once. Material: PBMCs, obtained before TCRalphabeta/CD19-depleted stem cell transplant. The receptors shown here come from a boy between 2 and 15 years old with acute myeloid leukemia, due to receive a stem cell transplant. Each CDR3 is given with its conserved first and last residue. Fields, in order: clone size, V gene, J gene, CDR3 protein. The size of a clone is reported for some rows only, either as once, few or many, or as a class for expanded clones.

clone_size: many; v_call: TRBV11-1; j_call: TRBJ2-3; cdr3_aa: CASKGLEDTQYF
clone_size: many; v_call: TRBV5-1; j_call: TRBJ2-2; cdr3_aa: CASSLQANTGELFF
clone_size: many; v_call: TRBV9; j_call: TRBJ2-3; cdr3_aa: CASSVGSYADTQYF
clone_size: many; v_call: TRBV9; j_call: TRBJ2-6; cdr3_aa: CASNYGANVLTF
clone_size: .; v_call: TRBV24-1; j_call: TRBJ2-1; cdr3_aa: CATSEGGLAKTYNEQFF
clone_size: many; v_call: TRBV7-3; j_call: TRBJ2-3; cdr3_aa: CASSVLGVADTQYF
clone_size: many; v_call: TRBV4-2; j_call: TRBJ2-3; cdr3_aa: CASSQEIGAGPDTQYF
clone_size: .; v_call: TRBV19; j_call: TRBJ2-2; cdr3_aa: CASHPRWRQGNTGELFF
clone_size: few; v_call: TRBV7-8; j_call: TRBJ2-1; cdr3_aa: CASSLAGGVTIYNEQFF
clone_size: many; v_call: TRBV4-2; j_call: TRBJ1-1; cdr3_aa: CASSHQGWGNTEAFF
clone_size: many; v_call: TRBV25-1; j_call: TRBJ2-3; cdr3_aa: CASRAGAGDTQYF
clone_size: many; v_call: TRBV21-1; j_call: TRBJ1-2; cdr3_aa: CASSKARDRDGYTF
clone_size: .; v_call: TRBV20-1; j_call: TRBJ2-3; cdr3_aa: CWAQVGGNADTQYF
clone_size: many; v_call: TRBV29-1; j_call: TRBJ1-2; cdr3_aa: CSVPTGGYGYTF
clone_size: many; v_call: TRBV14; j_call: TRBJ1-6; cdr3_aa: CASSHRTGREPLHF
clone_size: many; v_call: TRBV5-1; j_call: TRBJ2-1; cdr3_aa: CASSFLGTSGLSSYNEQFF
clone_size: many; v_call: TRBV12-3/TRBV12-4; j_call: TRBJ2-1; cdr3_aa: CASSPLGAGGSYNEQFF
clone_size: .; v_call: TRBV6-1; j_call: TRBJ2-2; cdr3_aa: CASSEGDSTGELFF
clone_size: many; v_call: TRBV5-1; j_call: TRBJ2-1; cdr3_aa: CASSSGLAGEEQFF
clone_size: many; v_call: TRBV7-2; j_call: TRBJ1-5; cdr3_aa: CASSLGAGDNQPQHF
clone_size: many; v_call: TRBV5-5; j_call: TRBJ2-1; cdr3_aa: CASSLSLSSYNEQFF
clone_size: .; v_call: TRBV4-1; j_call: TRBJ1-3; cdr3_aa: CASSRGGTTGNTIYF
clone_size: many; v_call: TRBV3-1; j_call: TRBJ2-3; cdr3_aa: CASSQMDGGTSGSKSTDTQYF
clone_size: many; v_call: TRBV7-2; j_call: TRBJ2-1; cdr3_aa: CASQSRGGGRDEQFF
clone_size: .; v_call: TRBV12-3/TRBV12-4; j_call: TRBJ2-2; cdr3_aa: CASSLNGYPGELFF
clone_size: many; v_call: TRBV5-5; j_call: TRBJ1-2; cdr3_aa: CASSLSGARGYTF
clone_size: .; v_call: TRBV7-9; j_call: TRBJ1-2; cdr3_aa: CASSFTDRYGYTF
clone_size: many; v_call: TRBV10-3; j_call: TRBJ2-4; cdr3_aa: CAIAGDRDQNIQYF
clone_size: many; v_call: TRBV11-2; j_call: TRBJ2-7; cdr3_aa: CASSPPGFEQYF
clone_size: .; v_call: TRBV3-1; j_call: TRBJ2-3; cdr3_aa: CASSQVASGIRDF
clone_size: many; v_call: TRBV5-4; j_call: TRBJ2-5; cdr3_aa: CASSPDPEAGQTQYF